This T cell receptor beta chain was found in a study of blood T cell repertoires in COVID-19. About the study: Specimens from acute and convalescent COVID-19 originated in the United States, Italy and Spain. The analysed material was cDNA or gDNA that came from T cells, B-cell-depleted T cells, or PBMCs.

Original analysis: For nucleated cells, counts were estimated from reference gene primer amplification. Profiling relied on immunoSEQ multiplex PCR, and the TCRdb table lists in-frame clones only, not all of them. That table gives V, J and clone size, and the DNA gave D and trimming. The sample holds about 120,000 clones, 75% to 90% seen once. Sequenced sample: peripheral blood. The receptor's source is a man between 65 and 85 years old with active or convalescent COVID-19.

The CDR3 coding sequence is TGTGCCAGCAGGTCACAGGGAGCAACTAATGAAAAACTGTTTTTT. Encoded protein: CASRSQGATNEKLFF. V usage is TRBV28 and J usage is TRBJ1-4; possibly TRBD1 for D (6 bases). The CDR3 runs 15 residues. The V gene's germline CDR1 is MDHEN and CDR2 SYDVKM. The V and J ends lost 6 bases and 0 bases respectively, with 11 bases between them.